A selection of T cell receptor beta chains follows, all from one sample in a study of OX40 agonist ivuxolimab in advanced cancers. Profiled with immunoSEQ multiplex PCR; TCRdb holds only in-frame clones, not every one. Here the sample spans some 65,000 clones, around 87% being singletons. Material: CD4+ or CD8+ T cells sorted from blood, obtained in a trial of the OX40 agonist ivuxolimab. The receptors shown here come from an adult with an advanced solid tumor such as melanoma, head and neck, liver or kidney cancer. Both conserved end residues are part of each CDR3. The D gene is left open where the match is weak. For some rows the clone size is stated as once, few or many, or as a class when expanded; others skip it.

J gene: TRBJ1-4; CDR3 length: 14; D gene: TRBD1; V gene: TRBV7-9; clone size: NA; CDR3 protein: CASSRDSSNEKLFF; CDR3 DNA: TGTGCCAGCAGCCGGGACAGCTCTAATGAAAAACTGTTTTTT
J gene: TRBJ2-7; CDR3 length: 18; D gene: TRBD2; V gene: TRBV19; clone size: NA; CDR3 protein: CASSIPPLGTSGGYEQYF; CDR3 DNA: TGTGCCAGTAGTATCCCGCCCCTCGGGACTAGCGGGGGTTACGAGCAGTACTTC
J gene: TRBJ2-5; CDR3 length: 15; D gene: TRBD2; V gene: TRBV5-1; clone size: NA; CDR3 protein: CASFLSGGYQETQYF; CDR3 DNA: TGCGCCAGCTTTCTTAGCGGGGGCTATCAAGAGACCCAGTACTTC
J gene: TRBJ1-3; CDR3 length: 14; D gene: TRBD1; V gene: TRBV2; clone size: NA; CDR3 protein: CASSVTGAGNTIYF; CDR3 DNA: TGTGCCAGCAGTGTAACAGGGGCTGGAAACACCATATATTTT
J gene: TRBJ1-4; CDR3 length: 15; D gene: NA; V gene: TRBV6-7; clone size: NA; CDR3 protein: CASSYSGSSNEKLFF; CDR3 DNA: TGTGCCAGCAGTTACTCAGGCTCCTCTAATGAAAAACTGTTTTTT
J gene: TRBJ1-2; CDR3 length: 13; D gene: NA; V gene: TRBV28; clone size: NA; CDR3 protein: CASSLIRDWGYTF; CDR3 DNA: TGTGCCAGCAGTTTAATCAGGGATTGGGGCTACACCTTC
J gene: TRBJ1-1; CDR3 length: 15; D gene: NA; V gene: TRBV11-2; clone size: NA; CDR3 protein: CASSLGGAGNTEAFF; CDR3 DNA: TGTGCCAGCAGCTTAGGAGGGGCAGGGAACACTGAAGCTTTCTTT
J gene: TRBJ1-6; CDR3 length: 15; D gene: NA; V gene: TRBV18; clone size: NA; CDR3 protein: CASSPGRVGNSPLHF; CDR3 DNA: TGTGCCAGCTCACCAGGCAGGGTGGGTAATTCACCCCTCCACTTT
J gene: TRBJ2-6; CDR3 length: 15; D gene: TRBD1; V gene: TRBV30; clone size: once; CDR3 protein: CAWNSRGSGANVLTF; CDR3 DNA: TGTGCCTGGAACTCCAGGGGGTCTGGGGCCAACGTCCTGACTTTC
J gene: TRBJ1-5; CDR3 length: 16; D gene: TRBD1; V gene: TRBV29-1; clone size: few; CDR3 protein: CSALTGGKNPGQPQHF; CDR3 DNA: TGCAGCGCATTAACAGGGGGCAAAAACCCTGGGCAGCCCCAGCATTTT
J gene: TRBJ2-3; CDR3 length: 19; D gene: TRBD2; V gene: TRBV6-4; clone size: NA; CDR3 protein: CASSDGGLAGAPNTDTQYF; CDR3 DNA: TGTGCCAGCAGTGACGGTGGGCTAGCGGGGGCGCCGAACACAGATACGCAGTATTTT
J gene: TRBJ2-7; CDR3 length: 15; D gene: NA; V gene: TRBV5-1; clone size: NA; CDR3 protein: CASALLAGQDYEQYF; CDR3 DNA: TGCGCCTCCGCCCTCCTAGCGGGACAGGACTACGAGCAGTACTTC
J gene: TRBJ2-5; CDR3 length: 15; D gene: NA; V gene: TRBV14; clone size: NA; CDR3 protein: CASSQVGAGRETQYF; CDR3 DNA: TGTGCCAGCAGCCAAGTCGGGGCAGGGCGGGAGACCCAGTACTTC
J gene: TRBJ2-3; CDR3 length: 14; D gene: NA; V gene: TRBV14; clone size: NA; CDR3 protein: CASSQGGNTDTQYF; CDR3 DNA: TGTGCCAGCAGCCAAGGAGGGAACACAGATACGCAGTATTTT
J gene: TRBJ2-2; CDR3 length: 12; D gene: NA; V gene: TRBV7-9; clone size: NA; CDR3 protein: CASSFNTGELFF; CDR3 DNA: TGTGCCAGCAGCTTTAACACCGGGGAGCTGTTTTTT
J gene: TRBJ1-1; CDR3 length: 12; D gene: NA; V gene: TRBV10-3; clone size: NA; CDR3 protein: CAISESGIGAFF; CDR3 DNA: TGTGCCATCAGTGAGTCGGGGATTGGAGCTTTCTTT
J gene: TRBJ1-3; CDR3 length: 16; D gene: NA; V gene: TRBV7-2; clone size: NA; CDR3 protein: CASSLEGQLSGNTIYF; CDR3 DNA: TGTGCCAGCAGCTTAGAAGGTCAACTTTCTGGAAACACCATATATTTT
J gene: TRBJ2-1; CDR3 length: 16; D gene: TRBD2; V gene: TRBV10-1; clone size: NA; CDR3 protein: CASNGASGGAYNEQFF; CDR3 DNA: TGCGCCAGCAATGGGGCTAGCGGGGGAGCCTACAATGAGCAGTTCTTC
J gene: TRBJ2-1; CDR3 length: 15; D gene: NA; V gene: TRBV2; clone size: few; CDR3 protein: CASSGGSSSYNEQFF; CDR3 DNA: TGTGCCAGCAGTGGGGGCTCCAGCTCCTACAATGAGCAGTTCTTC
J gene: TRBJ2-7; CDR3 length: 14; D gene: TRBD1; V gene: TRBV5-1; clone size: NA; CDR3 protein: CASSRDRATYEQYF; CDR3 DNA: TGCGCCAGCAGCCGGGACAGGGCGACGTACGAGCAGTACTTC